This TCR beta chain was found in a study of CD8 T cells in Susac syndrome (dated by TCRdb to about 2019). Describing the broader study: Of the Susac syndrome patients who were sequenced, under 10 were in clinical remission while about 6 had clinically active disease. At the time of blood withdrawal, Susac syndrome patients were either therapy-naive, taking corticosteroids (with some also receiving IVIg), or on IVIg alone. Whether CD8+ T cell activation and differentiation in Susac syndrome was antigen driven was tested using repertoire sequencing.

Peripheral blood CD8+ and CD4+ T cells from healthy donors, Susac syndrome patients and multiple sclerosis patients were profiled using high-throughput TCR beta sequencing. Susac syndrome patients met recently defined diagnostic criteria for definite or probable disease. Bulk CD8+ and CD4+ T cells were purified by magnetic negative isolation, whereas CD8+ TEMRA cells were enriched by FACS. Blood was collected in EDTA tubes and processed within 24 hours, with PBMCs isolated through density gradient centrifugation. PBMCs intended for TCR sequencing were frozen in liquid nitrogen and were later thawed in a 37 degrees C water bath. The sorted or isolated CD4+, CD8+ and CD8+ TEMRA cells reached a purity of at least 90%. Note on this clonotype: Its antigen target is currently unknown. The sample holds no much larger clone one base away, and base qualities are not on file.

RNA was extracted with the RNeasy kit and about 0.5 to 1 ug was reverse transcribed using random hexamers. The immunoSEQ multiplex PCR assay, which covers 54 Vbeta and 13 Jbeta segments, was used to amplify TCR beta CDR3 regions. PCR amplification bias was corrected by using a synthetic template baseline for primer optimization and computational correction. In the paper's pipeline: Reads were annotated to V, D and J genes according to IMGT and were analyzed with immunoSEQ Analyzer, with only productive sequences retained. Clonality was calculated as one minus the Shannon entropy normalized by log2 of the number of productive unique sequences. Public and private clones were assessed among the 100 most prevalent clones of each patient and control. Clones were defined as Susac-specific if absent from the healthy and MS cohorts, from approximately 1,100 published viral clones and from other ImmuneACCESS disease sequences. TCRdb reworked the public reads: Q25 trimming with fastp, MiXCR clone assembly, productive beta chains retained. One record per CDR3 amino acid sequence lists the most common genes and DNA. The V and J calls, along with clone size, are taken from TCRdb and not from the paper's own processing. The sample table lists 55,000 to 80,000 distinct CDR3 sequences, around 93% of them with a count of one. Around 0.15% of the sample is held by the ten biggest clonotypes.

Its CDR3 holds 14 amino acids, cysteine through phenylalanine. The kept DNA is CDR3 alone, 42 bases in frame from the first base. The germline V gene gives CDR1 as SGHDN and CDR2 as FVKESK. The germline V end is reduced by 4 bases and the J end by 7 bases; junction bases left unmatched: 9. Overall study outcomes, separate from this receptor: No clonal expansion was detected in the CD4+ T cell repertoire of Susac syndrome patients. The number of individuals in the TCR sequencing and HLA analysis was recognized as being relatively small.

Source material: CD4+ T cells from PBMCs. Recombination connected TRBV14 to TRBJ2-5; a stretch of 7 junction bases matches TRBD1. This receptor was identified in a human donor with Susac syndrome. The DNA sequence is given as TGTGCCAGCAGCCCACAAGGGGGCATAGGGACCCAGTACTTC. It translates as CASSPQGGIGTQYF.